This T cell receptor (beta chain) was observed in a study of OX40 agonist ivuxolimab in advanced cancers. Turning to the study itself: Among those treated, three patients had partial responses, one with hepatocellular carcinoma and two with cutaneous melanoma. Findings of the study overall: There were also nonresponders showing low normalized T-cell clonal expansion. The authors did not determine the antigen specificity of the expanded peripheral T cells. Circulating CD4+ and CD8+ T cells showed clonal expansion by week 6 at 0.1 to 3.0 mg/kg.

As to this clone: Its antigen is undetermined.

The protocol was immunoSEQ multiplex PCR, while the TCRdb copy is restricted to in-frame clones and leaves out a portion. In the table there are under 90,000 clones, roughly 90% of which are singletons. The germline V gene encodes CDR1 MNHEY and CDR2 SMNVEV (reference sequence). V shed 2 bases, J shed 7 bases, and the junction held 9 bases outside the gene matches. The CDR3 runs to 15 residues. The V call is TRBV27, the J call TRBJ2-7, with 9 nucleotides matching TRBD1. The sample was CD4+ or CD8+ T cells sorted from blood, taken in a trial of the OX40 agonist ivuxolimab. This sequence originates from an adult with an advanced solid tumor such as melanoma, head and neck, liver or kidney cancer. The CDR3 is CASSLRFGQGSEQYF. In DNA, the CDR3 is TGTGCCAGCAGTTTACGCTTCGGACAGGGGAGTGAGCAGTACTTC.